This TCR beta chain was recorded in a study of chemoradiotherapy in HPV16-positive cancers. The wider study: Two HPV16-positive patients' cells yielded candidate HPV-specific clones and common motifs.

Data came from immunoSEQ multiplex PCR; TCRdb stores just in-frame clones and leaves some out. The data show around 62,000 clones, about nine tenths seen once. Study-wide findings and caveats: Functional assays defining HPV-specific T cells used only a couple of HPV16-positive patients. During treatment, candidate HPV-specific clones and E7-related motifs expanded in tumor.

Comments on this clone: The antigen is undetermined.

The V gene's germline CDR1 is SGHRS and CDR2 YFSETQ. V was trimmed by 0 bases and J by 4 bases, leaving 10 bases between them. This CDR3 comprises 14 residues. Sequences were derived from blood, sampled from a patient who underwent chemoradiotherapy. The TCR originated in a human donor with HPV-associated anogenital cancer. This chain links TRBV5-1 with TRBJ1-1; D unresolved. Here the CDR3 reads CASSLAGLGTEAFF. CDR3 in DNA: TGCGCCAGCAGCTTGGCGGGGTTGGGCACTGAAGCTTTCTTT. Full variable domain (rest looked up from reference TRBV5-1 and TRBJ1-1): KAGVTQTPRYLIKTRGQQVTLSCSPISGHRSVSWYQQTPGQGLQFLFEYFSETQRNKGNFPGRFSGRQFSNSRSEMNVSTLELGDSALYLCASSLAGLGTEAFFGQGTRLTVV.